The 9 T cell receptor beta chains given below trace back to one sample, sequenced in a study of PD-L1 blockade in urothelial cancer (dated by TCRdb to the late 2010s). Library generation was performed with the immunoSEQ multiplex PCR assay. Imported from immuneACCESS, the table was reduced by TCRdb to in-frame sequences with V and J called. These copies leave out some clones; in studies compared against another copy, an unresolved V gene accounts for under half, and the cause of the remainder is not known. The sample has 55,000 to 80,000 clones on record, 81% of them singletons. The leading ten clones occupy 3.2% of the sample. The time point label here, explained by the study, means: pretreatment peripheral blood. The sequences come from PBMCs, collected around atezolizumab (anti-PD-L1) treatment. These receptors were obtained from a man aged 65-85 years with urothelial cancer.

The chain recombines TRBV29-1 with TRBJ2-3; 7 bases line up with TRBD2. Germline CDR1 SQVTM, CDR2 ANQGSEA. Trimming took 1 base from V and 0 from J; bases not matched to a gene: 7. The CDR3 consists of 16 residues. CDR3 sequence: CSVEVSGHTSTDTQYF. The CDR3 DNA reads TGCAGCGTTGAAGTTAGCGGGCATACTAGCACAGATACGCAGTATTTT.

The chain couples TRBV29-1 to TRBJ2-1; D may be TRBD2 (5 bases). The CDR3 totals 13 residues. The V end lost 3 bases, the J end lost 9 bases, and 15 bases lay between the germline ends. CDR1 SQVTM and CDR2 ANQGSEA come from the germline V gene. CDR3 residues: CSVDGGLLGEQFF. The CDR3, as DNA: TGCAGCGTTGACGGCGGACTGTTGGGTGAGCAGTTCTTC.

This sequence joins TRBV30 and TRBJ1-2; TRBD1 matches at 8 bases. Per germline, CDR1 GTSNPN and CDR2 SVGIG (reference sequence). V dropped 1 base and J dropped 8; count of bases not matched to a gene: 9. CDR3 length equals 14 residues. The CDR3 coding sequence is TGTGCCTGGAGTGCCCTTCCGACAGGGGTCGGCTACACCTTC. As protein: CAWSALPTGVGYTF.

In nucleotides, the CDR3 is TGCGCCAGCAGCTTGGGGCTAGCGGTGAGCACAGATACGCAGTATTTT. Amino acid sequence: CASSLGLAVSTDTQYF. This sequence joins TRBV5-1 and TRBJ2-3; 7 nucleotides line up with TRBD2. The junction had 4 bases not matched to a gene; V was cut back by 0 bases and J by 0 bases. Per germline, CDR1 SGHRS and CDR2 YFSETQ. The CDR3 length is 16 residues. Filled out from reference TRBV5-1 and TRBJ2-3, the complete variable domain reads KAGVTQTPRYLIKTRGQQVTLSCSPISGHRSVSWYQQTPGQGLQFLFEYFSETQRNKGNFPGRFSGRQFSNSRSEMNVSTLELGDSALYLCASSLGLAVSTDTQYFGPGTRLTVL.

J is TRBJ2-3 and V is TRBV2, with D possibly being TRBD2 (7 bases). The CDR3 consists of 15 residues. V was cut by 6 bases and J by 1 base, with 14 bases left in between. Germline V gives CDR1 SNHLY, CDR2 FYNNEI. CDR3 amino acids: CASSPGGQGTDTQYF. The CDR3 nucleotides read TGTGCCAGCAGCCCCGGGGGGCAGGGCACAGATACGCAGTATTTT.

The chain recombines TRBV5-1 with TRBJ2-3; 10 positions agree with TRBD2. Germline-derived CDR1 and CDR2 are SGHRS and YFSETQ. This CDR3 contains 15 residues. V shed 4 bases, J shed 3 bases, and the junction held 5 bases outside the gene matches. CDR3 residues: CASSTSGGGTDTQYF. For the CDR3, the DNA is TGCGCCAGCAGCACGAGCGGGGGGGGGACAGATACGCAGTATTTT.

V gene TRBV7-9 combines with J gene TRBJ2-1; 11 bases agree with TRBD2. The junction had 3 bases not matched to a gene; V was cut back by 1 base and J by 4 bases. This CDR3 is 16 amino acids long. Germline CDR1 is SEHNR and CDR2 is FQNEAQ (reference sequence). This CDR3 reads CASSLVASGRYNEQFF. The CDR3 DNA reads as TGTGCCAGCAGCTTAGTGGCTAGCGGGAGGTACAATGAGCAGTTCTTC.

This clone was observed a single time. This rearrangement joins TRBV14 to TRBJ1-5; D gene unclear. CDR1 and CDR2 from the germline V gene are SGHDN and FVKESK. The CDR3 has 13 amino acids. V lost 2 bases and J lost 6, with 8 bases in between. This CDR3 is CASSQLPGQPQHF. The CDR3 bases are TGTGCCAGCAGCCAACTGCCCGGTCAGCCCCAGCATTTT.

Points on this clone: Other DNA sequences in the same sample also yield this CDR3. The V call is TRBV7-2, the J call TRBJ2-3; TRBD2 matches 11 bases. The length of the CDR3 is 16 residues. V was pared by 1 base and J by 4 bases, with 4 bases of the junction left unmatched. Germline V gene lookup returns CDR1 SGHTA and CDR2 FQGNSA. CDR3 coding DNA: TGTGCCAGCAGCTTAGGGCTAGCGGGAGGTGCAGATACGCAGTATTTT. It is translated as CASSLGLAGGADTQYF.